The 5 T cell receptor beta chains in this list originate from one sample, sequenced in a study of cytomegalovirus exposure and HLA in healthy donors. Amplification used 60 Vbeta primers and 13 Jbeta primers. The method was immunoSEQ multiplex PCR; TCRdb's version includes in-frame clones alone and lacks a portion of them. This sample has 130,000 or so clones; 77% occur once, and the top ten carry less than 6%. The material sequenced was PBMCs. Every receptor here comes from a man aged 18 to 29 in good health and CMV-seropositive.

This chain connects TRBV7-9 to TRBJ1-2; no reliable D call. The CDR3 consists of 13 residues. Trimming shortened V by 1 base and J by 8 bases, and 11 bases separated the two germline ends. CDR1 is SEHNR and CDR2 is FQNEAQ in the germline V gene (reference sequence). CDR3 sequence (DNA): TGTGCCAGCAGCTTAGTAGAGGCTGGAGGCTACACCTTC. Translated, it gives CASSLVEAGGYTF.

This clone appeared a few times. This chain joins TRBV6-1 and TRBJ1-5; 8 positions agree with TRBD1. The CDR3 is 14 residues long. Germline V gene sequence: CDR1 MNHNS, CDR2 SASEGT. The V and J ends lost 6 bases and 7 bases, in that order; junction bases with no gene match: 8. CDR3 sequence: CASSLTGGWQPQHF. The CDR3, as DNA: TGTGCCAGCAGCTTAACAGGGGGGTGGCAGCCCCAGCATTTT.

This chain joins TRBV9 and TRBJ2-2; 8 bases match TRBD1. Germline CDR1 reads SGDLS; CDR2 reads YYNGEE. The V segment lost 4 bases and the J segment 4 bases; nucleotides outside the gene matches: 9. The CDR3 is 16 residues long. CDR3 loop: CASSPRDRKITGELFF. CDR3 in DNA: TGTGCCAGCAGCCCCCGGGACAGGAAGATCACCGGGGAGCTGTTTTTT.

This rearrangement joins TRBV7-8 to TRBJ2-7, with 7 bases matching TRBD1. From germline, CDR1 is SGHVS and CDR2 FQNEAQ. The junction had 4 bases not matched to a gene; V was cut back by 3 bases and J by 5 bases. The CDR3 extends over 13 amino acids. CDR3 DNA sequence: TGTGCCAGCAGCTTGACAGGGCGAAACGAGCAGTACTTC. It specifies CASSLTGRNEQYF.

This chain links TRBV5-1 with TRBJ2-7; 8 bases fit TRBD1. V was pared by 0 bases and J by 3 bases, with 8 bases of the junction left unmatched. Germline loops: CDR1 SGHRS, CDR2 YFSETQ. The CDR3 loop spans 16 amino acids. The CDR3 loop is CASSLANTGGFYEQYF. CDR3 in DNA: TGCGCCAGCAGCTTGGCCAATACAGGGGGGTTCTACGAGCAGTACTTC.